Following are 28 T cell receptor beta chains from one sample sequenced in a study of blood T cell repertoires in COVID-19. Some clones are missing from TCRdb's copy, which holds only in-frame ones; the method was immunoSEQ multiplex PCR. The sample holds around 180,000 clones, 75% to 85% seen once. Sequences were obtained from PBMCs or T cells enriched from blood (not recorded which). Receptors were obtained from a woman in her fifties or sixties with acute COVID-19.

This clone came up a few times. The chain carries TRBV6-1 and TRBJ2-7; 12 bases fit TRBD2. This CDR3 contains 15 residues. Per the germline V gene, CDR1 is MNHNS and CDR2 is SASEGT. J gave up 2 bases and V 2 bases, and 1 base lay outside the gene matches. The CDR3 DNA follows: TGTGCCAGCAGTGAACTAGCGGGGGGGCCCTACGAGCAGTACGTC. This encodes CASSELAGGPYEQYV.

The rearrangement links TRBV18 to TRBJ1-2; no definite D call. The length of the CDR3 is 14 residues. Trimming left V 2 bases short and J 4 bases short, with 11 bases between. Germline V lookup: CDR1 KGHSH, CDR2 LQKENI. CDR3 sequence reads: CASSPSAYLYGYTF. CDR3 DNA: TGTGCCAGCTCACCATCCGCGTATCTCTATGGCTACACCTTC.

This clone was recorded once. The chain couples TRBV5-5 to TRBJ1-3, with unresolved D. Trimming cost V 0 bases and J 0 bases, with 7 bases left between them. The V gene's germline CDR1 is SGHKS and CDR2 YYEKEE (reference sequence). There are 15 residues in the CDR3. The CDR3 coding sequence is TGTGCCAGCAGCTTGGACTCGTACTCTGGAAACACCATATATTTT. This translates into CASSLDSYSGNTIYF.

V gene TRBV6-2 or TRBV6-3 combines with J gene TRBJ2-1, with TRBD2 as a possible D gene (5 bases). V lost 0 bases, J lost 1 base, and 7 bases lay in between. CDR3 length equals 15 residues. Germline-derived CDR1 and CDR2 are MNHEY and SVGEGT. In nucleotides, the CDR3 is TGTGCCAGCAGTTACTCTGGAGGATCCTACAATGAGCAGTTCTTC. Encoded protein: CASSYSGGSYNEQFF.

The chain recombines TRBV29-1 with TRBJ1-2; tentative D call: TRBD1 (5 bases). The CDR3 contains 13 residues. Trimming took 4 bases from V and 1 from J, leaving 10 bases between them. The germline V gene has CDR1 SQVTM and CDR2 ANQGSEA. The CDR3 DNA sequence: TGCAGCGTTGTAGGGGAAGGTAACTATGGCTACACCTTC. As protein: CSVVGEGNYGYTF.

The chain links TRBV5-6 to TRBJ2-7; 13 bases fit TRBD2. Germline CDR1 SGHDT, CDR2 YYEEEE. The V gene end was trimmed by 4 bases and the J gene end by 2 bases; junction bases not matched to a gene: 6. This CDR3 is built from 16 residues. CDR3 nucleotide sequence: TGTGCCAGCAGCCCCACGGGACTAGCGGGGACCTACGAGCAGTACGTC. It encodes CASSPTGLAGTYEQYV.

The V gene is TRBV5-5, the J gene TRBJ1-3; 8 bases are a match to TRBD1. This CDR3 has 14 amino acids. From germline, CDR1 is SGHKS and CDR2 YYEKEE (reference sequence). J was trimmed by 3 bases and V by 4 bases; bases with no gene match: 3. The CDR3 region is CASSHGTGGNTIYF. For the CDR3, the DNA is TGTGCCAGCAGCCATGGGACAGGTGGAAACACCATATATTTT.

Only one count was recorded for this clone. The rearrangement links TRBV18 to TRBJ1-3; unclear D gene. With 3 bases removed from V and 6 bases from J, the gap between germline ends came to 6 bases. Germline V lookup: CDR1 KGHSH, CDR2 LQKENI. The CDR3 extends over 12 amino acids. The chain's CDR3 is CASSPSENTIYF. As DNA, the CDR3 is TGTGCCAGCTCACCCAGTGAAAACACCATATATTTT.

This clone came up a few times. The J gene is TRBJ1-2, the V gene TRBV6-5, with 9 bases matching TRBD1. With V trimmed by 6 bases and J by 4 bases, 9 bases remained unmatched. This CDR3 spans 15 amino acids. Germline assignment: CDR1 MNHEY and CDR2 SVGAGI. CDR3 protein: CASSRGTGPTYGYTF. The CDR3 DNA reads TGTGCCAGCAGCCGTGGGACAGGGCCAACCTATGGCTACACCTTC.

This chain uses TRBV7-8 with TRBJ2-2; no clear D gene. From germline, CDR1 is SGHVS and CDR2 FQNEAQ. V dropped 1 base and J dropped 0 bases, with 6 bases sitting between them. CDR3 size: 15 residues. The DNA of the CDR3 is TGTGCCAGCAGCTTAGTCTCGGCGAACACCGGGGAGCTGTTTTTT. Translation gives CASSLVSANTGELFF.

CDR3 sequence: CASSLGTGNEEKLFF. CDR3 nucleotides: TGCGCCAGCAGCCTCGGGACAGGGAATGAAGAAAAACTGTTTTTT. This sequence joins TRBV4-3 and TRBJ1-4, with 9 bases fitting TRBD1. There are 15 residues in the CDR3. Germline CDR1 LGHNA, CDR2 YSLEER. Unmatched junction bases numbered 8, after V lost 4 bases and J lost 8 bases.

The chain joins TRBV12-3 or TRBV12-4 to TRBJ2-7, with D maybe TRBD1 (7 bases). The CDR3 contains 12 residues. With 5 bases removed from V and 6 bases from J, the gap between germline ends came to 11 bases. CDR3 amino acids: CASSAGGGEQYV. CDR3 DNA: TGTGCCAGCAGTGCAGGGGGAGGCGAGCAGTACGTC.

The V and J genes are TRBV5-1 and TRBJ1-1; D is perhaps TRBD1 (5 bases). V was pared by 0 bases and J by 1 base, with 10 bases between. The germline V gene encodes CDR1 SGHRS and CDR2 YFSETQ. The CDR3 consists of 15 residues. The CDR3 nucleotides read TGCGCCAGCAGCTTGGAGGACATACAGAACACTGAAGCTTTCTTT. It specifies CASSLEDIQNTEAFF. The whole variable domain, remainder taken from reference TRBV5-1 and TRBJ1-1, is KAGVTQTPRYLIKTRGQQVTLSCSPISGHRSVSWYQQTPGQGLQFLFEYFSETQRNKGNFPGRFSGRQFSNSRSEMNVSTLELGDSALYLCASSLEDIQNTEAFFGQGTRLTVV.

The chain links TRBV28 to TRBJ1-1, with D perhaps TRBD1 (5 bases). There are 14 residues in the CDR3. Germline values: CDR1 MDHEN, CDR2 SYDVKM. With 7 bases removed from V and 6 bases from J, the gap between germline ends came to 18 bases. CDR3 residues: CASIPGGRRAEAFF. The DNA for the CDR3 is TGTGCCAGCATACCGGGGGGACGGAGGGCTGAAGCTTTCTTT.

The chain joins TRBV24-1 to TRBJ2-1; D is possibly TRBD2 (6 bases). Germline CDR1 is KGHDR and CDR2 is SFDVKD. V was pared by 1 base and J by 5 bases, with 11 bases between. The length of the CDR3 is 15 residues. The DNA of the CDR3 is TGTGCCACCAGTGATTTCTCCTCGGGGGACAATGAGCAGTTCTTC. It is translated as CATSDFSSGDNEQFF.

This chain links TRBV19 with TRBJ1-1; D gene unclear. The CDR3 spans 16 residues. Trimming left V 0 bases short and J 4 bases short, with 15 bases between. Germline-derived CDR1 and CDR2 are LNHDA and SQIVND (reference sequence). CDR3 sequence (DNA): TGTGCCAGTAGTATAGATCCAGGAGCGGGGAGCACTGAAGCTTTCTTT. Its translation is CASSIDPGAGSTEAFF.

This clone is a singleton in its sample. The chain joins TRBV24-1 to TRBJ2-5; 9 bases match TRBD1. In germline, CDR1 is KGHDR, CDR2 SFDVKD. With 4 bases clipped from V and 4 bases from J, the junction kept 9 bases outside the gene matches. The CDR3 length is 16 residues. The CDR3 nucleotides read TGTGCCACCAGTGACCCTGGGACAGGGATTGGAGAGACCCAGTACTTC. Protein sequence: CATSDPGTGIGETQYF.

V usage is TRBV28 and J usage is TRBJ2-5; D is unclear. V was cut by 8 bases and J by 4 bases, with 8 bases left in between. Germline V gives CDR1 MDHEN, CDR2 SYDVKM. The CDR3 runs 11 residues. The CDR3 nucleotides read TGTGCCAGCGGAGTGGGAGAGACCCAGTACTTC. As protein: CASGVGETQYF.

This clone appeared a few times. The rearrangement joins TRBV28 to TRBJ1-6; D not certain. Between the trimmed V and J ends, which lost 7 bases and 15 bases, there was a span of 19 bases. This CDR3 is built from 13 residues. Germline V lookup: CDR1 MDHEN, CDR2 SYDVKM. CDR3 sequence: CASITSRESFLHF. CDR3 nucleotides: TGTGCCAGCATTACTAGCCGGGAAAGTTTCCTCCACTTT.

V usage is TRBV5-1 and J usage is TRBJ2-3; the D gene is possibly TRBD2 (6 bases). This CDR3 region has 15 residues. With 2 bases removed from V and 2 bases from J, the gap between germline ends came to 12 bases. Germline CDR1 and CDR2: SGHRS and YFSETQ. The CDR3 sequence is CASSFGAGPTDTQYF. Here the CDR3 DNA reads TGCGCCAGCAGCTTCGGGGCGGGGCCCACAGATACGCAGTATTTT.

V gene TRBV4-3 combines with J gene TRBJ1-2; possibly TRBD1 for D (6 bases). This CDR3 spans 17 amino acids. The V end lost 0 bases, the J end lost 4 bases, and 18 bases lay between the germline ends. Germline assignment: CDR1 LGHNA and CDR2 YSLEER. The CDR3: CASSQEWSGGEVYGYTF. The CDR3 nucleotides are TGCGCCAGCAGCCAAGAATGGTCGGGGGGCGAAGTCTATGGCTACACCTTC.

The V gene is TRBV18, the J gene TRBJ2-5, with 7 bases aligning to TRBD1. This CDR3 region has 15 residues. Germline values: CDR1 KGHSH, CDR2 LQKENI. Trimming cost V 3 bases and J 5 bases; bases outside gene matches: 9. CDR3 bases: TGTGCCAGCTCACCGGGACAGCGTTGGGAGGAGACCCAGTACTTC. This sequence encodes CASSPGQRWEETQYF.

The chain uses TRBV29-1 and TRBJ1-6, with TRBD1 matching over 8 bases. In germline, CDR1 is SQVTM, CDR2 ANQGSEA. The CDR3 has 13 amino acids. The V segment lost 7 bases and the J segment 5 bases; nucleotides outside the gene matches: 4. This chain's CDR3 is CSALTGDNSPLHF. The CDR3 coding sequence is TGCAGCGCCTTGACAGGGGATAATTCACCCCTCCACTTT.

The rearrangement uses TRBV29-1 and TRBJ1-5; 7 bases map to TRBD1. This CDR3 is built from 12 residues. The germline V gene has CDR1 SQVTM and CDR2 ANQGSEA. J gave up 7 bases and V 7 bases, and 7 bases lay outside the gene matches. DNA for the CDR3: TGCAGCGCTCGGACACAGGGGCAGCCCCAGCATTTT. It translates to CSARTQGQPQHF.

The chain joins TRBV3-1 (or the pseudogene TRBV3-2) to TRBJ2-1, with TRBD2 matching over 11 bases. The CDR3 is 16 residues long. CDR1 and CDR2 (germline): LGHDT, YNNKEL (reference sequence). Trimming removed 4 bases from V and 7 bases from J; junction bases left unmatched: 9. CDR3 nucleotides: TGTGCCAGCAGCCTAGGTGGGGCTAGCGGGGGGAATGAGCAGTTCTTC. Its translation: CASSLGGASGGNEQFF.

The chain recombines TRBV5-1 with TRBJ2-1; 7 positions agree with TRBD1. The germline V gene has CDR1 SGHRS and CDR2 YFSETQ. V lost 4 bases to trimming and J lost 7 bases; unmatched junction nucleotides: 8. This CDR3 region has 14 residues. The CDR3 sequence is CASSPEDRWNEQFF. The CDR3 DNA sequence: TGCGCCAGCAGCCCGGAGGACAGGTGGAATGAGCAGTTCTTC. Full variable domain (missing parts from reference TRBV5-1 and TRBJ2-1): KAGVTQTPRYLIKTRGQQVTLSCSPISGHRSVSWYQQTPGQGLQFLFEYFSETQRNKGNFPGRFSGRQFSNSRSEMNVSTLELGDSALYLCASSPEDRWNEQFFGPGTRLTVL.

V usage is TRBV5-8 and J usage is TRBJ2-4; 10 bases are a match to TRBD1. The CDR3 length is 12 residues. CDR1 SGHTS and CDR2 YDEGEE come from the germline V gene. Losses at the gene ends were 2 bases for V and 15 bases for J; bases not matched to a gene: 5. The CDR3 DNA is TGTGCCAGCAGCTTAGGGGACAGGGGCAGGTACTTC. Its protein product is CASSLGDRGRYF.

There are a few counts of this clone. This chain links TRBV14 with TRBJ2-5; 11 positions agree with TRBD2. Germline values: CDR1 SGHDN, CDR2 FVKESK. V lost 6 bases to trimming and J lost 1 base; unmatched junction nucleotides: 1. The CDR3 has 14 amino acids. This CDR3 reads CASRGTSGQETQYF. The CDR3 DNA follows: TGTGCCAGCAGGGGGACTAGCGGCCAAGAGACCCAGTACTTC.